Detailed here is one T cell receptor (beta chain). What it recognizes is unknown. These data are taken from a study of cytomegalovirus exposure and HLA in healthy donors. Study in general: An earlier analysis found some 100 million unique TCR beta sequences from around 180 million T cells.

All donors participated as healthy donors of bone marrow. PCR used 60 Vbeta primers and 13 Jbeta primers. Some clones are missing from TCRdb's copy, which holds only in-frame ones; the method was immunoSEQ multiplex PCR. The sample contains approximately 150,000 clones, more than 60% of which appear only once. Trimming at V came to 0 bases and at J to 3 bases, leaving 10 bases not matched to a gene. Germline V gene sequence: CDR1 SGHRS, CDR2 YFSETQ. The CDR3 runs 17 residues. Whole-study findings and limits: According to reports, the classifier identified cytomegalovirus status with high specificity and sensitivity.

The sample was PBMCs. The rearrangement joins TRBV5-1 to TRBJ1-1, with TRBD1 matching over 8 bases. The receptor was isolated from a male donor in good health and CMV-seronegative. This chain's CDR3 is CASSLGTGLGVDTEAFF. CDR3 coding DNA: TGCGCCAGCAGCTTGGGGACAGGGTTGGGGGTGGACACTGAAGCTTTCTTT.